These T cell receptor beta chains were read from a single sample in a study of cytomegalovirus exposure and HLA in healthy donors. TCRdb's table, derived via immunoSEQ multiplex PCR, lists solely in-frame clones and lacks some. Of approximately 110,000 clones detected, about 79% appear once; the ten largest clones hold about 2.7%. The material sequenced was PBMCs. The receptors were gathered from a woman under 30 in good health and CMV-seropositive. Both conserved end residues are trimmed from each CDR3. A D gene is named only where the DNA matches it firmly.

>TRBD2|16|TRBJ2-3|TRBV15
ATSRHPIQAGVRDTQY
>NA|14|TRBJ1-3|TRBV9
ASSVDIQVRGNTIY
>TRBD1|12|TRBJ2-1|TRBV7-3
ASSLVSRGRKKF
>TRBD1|14|TRBJ2-7|TRBV6-1
ASSAHDRGGGYEQY
>NA|9|TRBJ2-1|TRBV20-1
SASTASEQF
>NA|12|TRBJ1-1|TRBV5-1
ASSPPQGHTEAF
>NA|13|TRBJ2-1|TRBV5-4
ASSQAASSFNEQF
>NA|10|TRBJ2-1|TRBV25-1
ASSERSNEQF
>TRBD1|13|TRBJ1-1|TRBV6-5
ASSQGGSGNTEAF
>TRBD1|13|TRBJ1-2|TRBV2
ASSVQGGVNYGYT
>NA|13|TRBJ1-5|TRBV6-1
ASRLLDRLNQPQH
>TRBD1|12|TRBJ1-2|TRBV28
ATTGTGGWYGYT
>TRBD1|14|TRBJ1-2|TRBV5-4
ASSSDRDRGGTGYT
>TRBD1|12|TRBJ2-2|TRBV30
AWSSGQPTRELF
>TRBD2|14|TRBJ2-7|TRBV4-1
ASSPGTSGRSYEQY
>TRBD2|13|TRBJ2-3|TRBV6-4
ASSQLAGGGDTQY
>TRBD1|10|TRBJ1-4|TRBV2
ASMGTGEKLF
>NA|13|TRBJ2-2|TRBV6-4
ASSDSRQNTGELF
>TRBD1|12|TRBJ1-5|TRBV30
AWSLMTGDQPQH
>NA|10|TRBJ2-3|TRBV6-6
ASNVGHETQY
>TRBD1|13|TRBJ2-5|TRBV30
AWREPGQGFETQY
>TRBD2|14|TRBJ2-2|TRBV7-3
ASSPTSGRVSGELF
>TRBD1|12|TRBJ2-7|TRBV5-1
ASSPRTGRNEQY
>TRBD2|16|TRBJ2-3|TRBV4-1
ASTLLGTSGSSTDTQY
>TRBD2|14|TRBJ2-7|TRBV5-1
ASSLAPSGRVNEQY
>NA|11|TRBJ1-1|TRBV9
ASSAQGNTEAF
>TRBD1|15|TRBJ1-1|TRBV5-1
ASSRKRDRGVNTEAF
>NA|11|TRBJ1-2|TRBV19
ASSMSGLYGYT
>NA|15|TRBJ2-1|TRBV6-1
ASSATAAGAQGDEQF
>TRBD2|14|TRBJ2-3|TRBV4-1
ASSLTGTSYPDTQY
>TRBD1|12|TRBJ1-5|TRBV2
ASSGDRGYQPQH
>NA|14|TRBJ2-3|TRBV5-1
ASSWGWARGTDTQY
>NA|13|TRBJ1-5|TRBV6-5
AISSADRHNQPQH
>NA|13|TRBJ2-3|TRBV4-1
ASSQIRKSTDTQY
>TRBD2|11|TRBJ2-7|TRBV27
ASSLMVGTKQY
>NA|12|TRBJ2-1|TRBV6-6
ASSYSKQGGEQF
>TRBD2|13|TRBJ2-7|TRBV6-5
ASSSAGAPSYEQY
>TRBD2|13|TRBJ2-3|TRBV28
ASRVAGGSTDTQY
>TRBD1|13|TRBJ2-2|TRBV5-1
ASSLQGADTGELF
>NA|11|TRBJ1-2|TRBV30
AWLAGEVYGYT
>NA|12|TRBJ2-7|TRBV7-9
ASSSPGSPYEQY
>NA|10|TRBJ1-1|TRBV4-1
ASSQAGTEAF
>TRBD1|12|TRBJ1-1|TRBV12-5
ASGLGQGRTEAF
>NA|12|TRBJ2-2|TRBV4-1
ASSPTRLTGELF
>NA|12|TRBJ1-1|TRBV18
ASSPSGEGGEAF
>TRBD2|14|TRBJ2-3|TRBV30
AWALGLAGGPDTQY
>TRBD2|10|TRBJ2-1|TRBV9
ASSAGGNEQF
>TRBD2|14|TRBJ2-1|TRBV9
ASSVDPSGSYNEQF